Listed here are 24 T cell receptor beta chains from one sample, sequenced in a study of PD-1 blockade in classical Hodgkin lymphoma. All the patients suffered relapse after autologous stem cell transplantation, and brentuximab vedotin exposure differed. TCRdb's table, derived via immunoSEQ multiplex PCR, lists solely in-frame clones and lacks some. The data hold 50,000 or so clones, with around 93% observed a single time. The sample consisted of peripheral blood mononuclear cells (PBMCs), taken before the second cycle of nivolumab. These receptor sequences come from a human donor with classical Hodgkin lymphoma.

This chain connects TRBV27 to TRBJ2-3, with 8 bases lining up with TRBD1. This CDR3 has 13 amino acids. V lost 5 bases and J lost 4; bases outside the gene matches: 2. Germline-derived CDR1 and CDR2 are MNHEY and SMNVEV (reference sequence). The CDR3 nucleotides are TGTGCCAGCAGTCCGACAGGGGCAGATACGCAGTATTTT. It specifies CASSPTGADTQYF.

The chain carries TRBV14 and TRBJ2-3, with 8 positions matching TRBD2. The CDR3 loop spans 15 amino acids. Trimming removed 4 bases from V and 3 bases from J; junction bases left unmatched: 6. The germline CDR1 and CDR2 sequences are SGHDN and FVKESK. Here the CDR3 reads CASSLLAELTDTQYF. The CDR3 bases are TGTGCCAGCAGCCTACTAGCGGAGTTAACAGATACGCAGTATTTT.

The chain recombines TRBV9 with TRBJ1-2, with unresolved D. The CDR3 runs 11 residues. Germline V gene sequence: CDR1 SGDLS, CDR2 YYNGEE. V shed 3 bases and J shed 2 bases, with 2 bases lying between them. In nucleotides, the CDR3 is TGTGCCAGCAGCGGGAACTATGGCTACACCTTC. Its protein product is CASSGNYGYTF. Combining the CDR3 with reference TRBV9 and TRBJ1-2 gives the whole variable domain DSGVTQTPKHLITATGQRVTLRCSPRSGDLSVYWYQQSLDQGLQFLIQYYNGEERAKGNILERFSAQQFPDLHSELNLSSLELGDSALYFCASSGNYGYTFGSGTRLTVV.

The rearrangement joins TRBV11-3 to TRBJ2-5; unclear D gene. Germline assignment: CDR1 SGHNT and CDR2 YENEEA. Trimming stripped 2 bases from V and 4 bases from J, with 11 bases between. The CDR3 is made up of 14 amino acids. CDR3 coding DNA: TGTGCCAGCAGCTTATATGGTGGGCGAGAGACCCAGTACTTC. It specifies CASSLYGGRETQYF.

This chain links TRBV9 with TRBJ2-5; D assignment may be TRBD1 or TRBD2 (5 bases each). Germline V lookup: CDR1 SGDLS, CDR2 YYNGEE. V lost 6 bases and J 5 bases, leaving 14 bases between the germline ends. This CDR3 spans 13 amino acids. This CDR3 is CASTRGQGETQYF. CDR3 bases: TGTGCCAGCACCCGCGGGCAGGGTGAGACCCAGTACTTC.

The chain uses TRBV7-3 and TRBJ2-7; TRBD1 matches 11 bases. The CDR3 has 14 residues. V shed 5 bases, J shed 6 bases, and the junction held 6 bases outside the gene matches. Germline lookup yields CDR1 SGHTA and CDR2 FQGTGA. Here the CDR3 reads CASSPGTGGAEQYF. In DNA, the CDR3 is TGTGCCAGCAGCCCCGGGACAGGGGGGGCCGAGCAGTACTTC.

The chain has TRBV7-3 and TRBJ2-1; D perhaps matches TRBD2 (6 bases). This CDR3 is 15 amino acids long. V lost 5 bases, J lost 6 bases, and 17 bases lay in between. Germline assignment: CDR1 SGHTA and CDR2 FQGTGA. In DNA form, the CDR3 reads TGTGCCAGCAGCCCGACTAGGGGACCCGTCAATGAGCAGTTCTTC. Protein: CASSPTRGPVNEQFF.

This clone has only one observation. The CDR3 DNA sequence: TGTGCCAGCAGGGACAGGGACGGATATGGCTACACCTTC. This gives the protein CASRDRDGYGYTF. The chain employs TRBV2 and TRBJ1-2, with TRBD1 matching over 8 bases. The CDR3 length is 13 residues. Looked up from germline, CDR1 is SNHLY and CDR2 is FYNNEI. Germline trimming cut 6 bases from V and 5 bases from J; bases unmatched to any gene: 5.

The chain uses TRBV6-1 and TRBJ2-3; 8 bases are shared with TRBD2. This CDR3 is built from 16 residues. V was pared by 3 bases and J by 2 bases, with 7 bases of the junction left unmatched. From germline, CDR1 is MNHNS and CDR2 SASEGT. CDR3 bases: TGTGCCAGCAGTGACTTGGGACTAGTCAACACAGATACGCAGTATTTT. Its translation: CASSDLGLVNTDTQYF.

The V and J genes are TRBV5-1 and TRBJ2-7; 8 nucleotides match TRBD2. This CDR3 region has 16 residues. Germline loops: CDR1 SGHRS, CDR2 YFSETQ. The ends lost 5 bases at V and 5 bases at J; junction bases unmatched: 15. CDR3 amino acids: CASSLTGLVKSHEQYF. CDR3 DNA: TGCGCCAGCAGTTTAACGGGACTAGTGAAGTCCCACGAGCAGTACTTC.

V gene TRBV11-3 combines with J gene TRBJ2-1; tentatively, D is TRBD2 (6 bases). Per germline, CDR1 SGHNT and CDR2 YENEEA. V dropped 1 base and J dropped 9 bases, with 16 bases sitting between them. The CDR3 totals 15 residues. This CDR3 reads CASSLGSGTFSEQFF. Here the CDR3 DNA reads TGTGCCAGCAGCTTAGGTTCCGGGACTTTTAGTGAGCAGTTCTTC.

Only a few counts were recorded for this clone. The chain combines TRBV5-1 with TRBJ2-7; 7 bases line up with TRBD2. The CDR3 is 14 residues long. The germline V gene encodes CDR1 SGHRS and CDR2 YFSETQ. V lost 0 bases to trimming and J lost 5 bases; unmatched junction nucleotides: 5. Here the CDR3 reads CASSLGPSGDEQYF. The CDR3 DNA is TGCGCCAGCAGCTTGGGCCCTAGCGGAGACGAGCAGTACTTC.

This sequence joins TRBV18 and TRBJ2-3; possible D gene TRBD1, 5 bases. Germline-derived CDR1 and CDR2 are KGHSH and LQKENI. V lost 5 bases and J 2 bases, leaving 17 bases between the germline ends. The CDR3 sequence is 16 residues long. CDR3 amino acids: CASSYLQGLDTDTQYF. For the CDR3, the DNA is TGTGCCAGCTCATACCTTCAGGGTCTTGACACAGATACGCAGTATTTT.

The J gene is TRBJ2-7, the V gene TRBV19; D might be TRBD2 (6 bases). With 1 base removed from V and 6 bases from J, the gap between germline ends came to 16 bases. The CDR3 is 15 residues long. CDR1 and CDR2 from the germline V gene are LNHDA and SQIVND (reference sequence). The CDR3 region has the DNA TGTGCCAGTAGTATAGCCCCAAACGGGGGAGGCGAGCAGTACTTC. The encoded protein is CASSIAPNGGGEQYF.

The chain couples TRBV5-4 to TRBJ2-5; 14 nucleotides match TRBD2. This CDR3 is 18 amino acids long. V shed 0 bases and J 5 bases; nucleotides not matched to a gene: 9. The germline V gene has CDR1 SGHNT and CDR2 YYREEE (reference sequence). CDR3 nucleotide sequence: TGTGCCAGCAGCTTGGAAAGGACTAGCGGGGGGAATGTTGAGACCCAGTACTTC. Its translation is CASSLERTSGGNVETQYF.

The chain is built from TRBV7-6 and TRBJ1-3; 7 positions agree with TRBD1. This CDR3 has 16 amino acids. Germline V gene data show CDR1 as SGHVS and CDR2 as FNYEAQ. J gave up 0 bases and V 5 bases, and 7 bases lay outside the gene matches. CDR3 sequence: CASSIRDRTSGNTIYF. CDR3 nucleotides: TGTGCCAGCAGCATCCGGGACAGAACCTCTGGAAACACCATATATTTT.

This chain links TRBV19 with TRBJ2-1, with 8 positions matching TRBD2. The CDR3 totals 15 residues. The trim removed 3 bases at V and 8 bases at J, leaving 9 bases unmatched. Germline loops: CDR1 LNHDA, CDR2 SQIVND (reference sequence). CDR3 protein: CASSIPPRGGHEQFF. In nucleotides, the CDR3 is TGTGCCAGTAGTATCCCCCCTCGGGGGGGCCATGAGCAGTTCTTC.

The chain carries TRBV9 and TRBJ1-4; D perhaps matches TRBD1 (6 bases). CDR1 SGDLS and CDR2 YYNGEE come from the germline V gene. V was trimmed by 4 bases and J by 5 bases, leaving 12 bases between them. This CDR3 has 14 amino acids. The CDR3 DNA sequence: TGTGCCAGCAGCCGCCCTGGACAGAATGAAAAACTGTTTTTT. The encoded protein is CASSRPGQNEKLFF.

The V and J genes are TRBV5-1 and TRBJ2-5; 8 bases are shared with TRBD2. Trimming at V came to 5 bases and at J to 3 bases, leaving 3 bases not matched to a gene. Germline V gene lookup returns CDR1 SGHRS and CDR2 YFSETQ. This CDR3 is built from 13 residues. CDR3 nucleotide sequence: TGCGCCAGCAGTGACGGGGGGGAAGAGACCCAGTACTTC. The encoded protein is CASSDGGEETQYF.

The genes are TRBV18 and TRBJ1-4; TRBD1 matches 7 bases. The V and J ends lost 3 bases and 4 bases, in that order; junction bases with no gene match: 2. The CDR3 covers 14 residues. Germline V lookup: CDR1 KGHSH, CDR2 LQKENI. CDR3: CASSPRDSNEKLFF. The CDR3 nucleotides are TGTGCCAGCTCACCTAGGGACAGTAATGAAAAACTGTTTTTT.

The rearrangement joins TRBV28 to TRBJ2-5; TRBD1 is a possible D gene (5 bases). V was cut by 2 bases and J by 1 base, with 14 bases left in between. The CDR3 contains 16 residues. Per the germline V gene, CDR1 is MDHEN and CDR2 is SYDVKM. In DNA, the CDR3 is TGTGCCAGCAGTTTACCCCTAGGGCAGGGCCAAGAGACCCAGTACTTC. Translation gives CASSLPLGQGQETQYF. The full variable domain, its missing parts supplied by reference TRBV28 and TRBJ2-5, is DVKVTQSSRYLVKRTGEKVFLECVQDMDHENMFWYRQDPGLGLRLIYFSYDVKMKEKGDIPEGYSVSREKKERFSLILESASTNQTSMYLCASSLPLGQGQETQYFGPGTRLLVL.

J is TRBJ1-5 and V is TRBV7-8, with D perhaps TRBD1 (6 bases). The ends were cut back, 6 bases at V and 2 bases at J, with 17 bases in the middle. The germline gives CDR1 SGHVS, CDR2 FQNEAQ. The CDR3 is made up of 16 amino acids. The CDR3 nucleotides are TGTGCCAGCAGTTTAAAACAGGGAGTTGGCAATCAGCCCCAGCATTTT. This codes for CASSLKQGVGNQPQHF.

CDR3 nucleotides: TGTGCCAGCAGTGATTCTAGCTTCTCGCTCGCAGATACGCAGTATTTT. Its protein product is CASSDSSFSLADTQYF. The chain recombines TRBV7-3 with TRBJ2-3; perhaps TRBD2 as D (5 bases). The V gene lost 6 bases and the J gene lost 4 bases, with 20 bases spanning the gap. The germline V gene encodes CDR1 SGHTA and CDR2 FQGTGA. The CDR3 spans 16 residues.

Here the CDR3 DNA reads TGTGCCACCAGCAGAGACGGACAGGGCTTCGCTTTCTTT. It yields the protein CATSRDGQGFAFF. V is TRBV15 and J is TRBJ1-1; 8 bases line up with TRBD1. V lost 0 bases, J lost 11 bases, and 5 bases stayed unmatched. The germline gives CDR1 LNHNV, CDR2 YYDKDF (reference sequence). This CDR3 is built from 13 residues. Full variable domain (missing parts from reference TRBV15 and TRBJ1-1): DAMVIQNPRYQVTQFGKPVTLSCSQTLNHNVMYWYQQKSSQAPKLLFHYYDKDFNNEADTPDNFQSRRPNTSFCFLDIRSPGLGDTAMYLCATSRDGQGFAFFGQGTRLTVV.